These 11 T cell receptor beta chains were sequenced from one sample in a study of T cells after yellow fever vaccination. TCRdb re-analysed the 5' RACE reads in MiXCR, keeping a single row per CDR3 protein. The sample contains 300,000 or so distinct CDR3 sequences, approximately 7% of which appear only once. The specimen was PBMCs, collected about 49 days after the first yellow fever vaccination. Source of these receptors: a man between 18 and 35 years old who received the YFV17D yellow fever vaccine.

This clonotype was seen a few times. The chain couples TRBV7-9 to TRBJ2-2; D might be TRBD1 (5 bases). Trimming took 5 bases from V and 2 from J, leaving 18 bases between them. The CDR3 runs to 17 residues. CDR1 is SEHNR and CDR2 is FQNEAQ in the germline V gene (reference sequence). CDR3 DNA sequence: TGTGCCAGCAGCCAGGCATCGGGCCAGGGTAACACCGGGGAGCTGTTTTTT. Translation gives CASSQASGQGNTGELFF. Looking up the rest from reference TRBV7-9 and TRBJ2-2 gives the full variable domain: DTGVSQNPRHKITKRGQNVTFRCDPISEHNRLYWYRQTLGQGPEFLTYFQNEAQLEKSRLLSDRFSAERPKGSFSTLEIQRTEQGDSAMYLCASSQASGQGNTGELFFGEGSRLTVL.

This clonotype occurred a few times. This chain joins TRBV5-1 and TRBJ1-1, with TRBD1 matching 7 bases. The length of the CDR3 is 15 residues. Germline assignment: CDR1 SGHRS and CDR2 YFSETQ. The V gene end was trimmed by 3 bases and the J gene end by 0 bases; junction bases not matched to a gene: 5. The CDR3 DNA is TGCGCCAGCAGCTCCTTGACAGGGATGAACACTGAAGCTTTCTTT. Residues: CASSSLTGMNTEAFF.

This clonotype was recorded at least ten times. This chain connects TRBV15 to TRBJ2-2, with 8 bases lining up with TRBD2. Germline CDR1 is LNHNV and CDR2 is YYDKDF (reference sequence). The CDR3 contains 14 residues. Trimming took 6 bases from V and 6 from J; bases not matched to a gene: 6. CDR3 bases: TGTGCCACCAGTTACGGGGGGGTCTCCGGGGAGCTGTTTTTT. It encodes CATSYGGVSGELFF.

The chain joins TRBV7-2 to TRBJ2-5; possibly TRBD2 for D (6 bases). CDR3 length equals 14 residues. Germline values: CDR1 SGHTA, CDR2 FQGNSA. Here the CDR3 reads CARLWWGVSETQYF. CDR3 coding DNA: TGTGCGAGACTTTGGTGGGGGGTATCAGAGACCCAGTACTTC.

This clonotype was counted many times. The V call is TRBV6-1, the J call TRBJ2-1; 10 nucleotides align to TRBD1. CDR3 length equals 15 residues. Germline V gives CDR1 MNHNS, CDR2 SASEGT. The junction had 9 bases not matched to a gene; V was cut back by 5 bases and J by 8 bases. This CDR3 reads CASSTPGQGIYEQFF. Written as DNA, the CDR3 is TGTGCCAGCAGTACCCCGGGACAGGGGATTTATGAGCAGTTCTTC.

This clonotype has more than one count but fewer than ten. The chain carries TRBV7-2 and TRBJ2-3, with 7 nucleotides matching TRBD2. V shed 5 bases, J shed 3 bases, and the junction held 8 bases outside the gene matches. CDR1 is SGHTA and CDR2 is FQGNSA in the germline V gene. This CDR3 has 15 amino acids. The CDR3 DNA reads TGTGCCAGCAGCCCCAAAAGCGGGGCGACAGATACGCAGTATTTT. This translates into CASSPKSGATDTQYF.

This clonotype was detected ten times or more. This chain links TRBV12-3 or TRBV12-4 with TRBJ2-2; possibly TRBD1 or TRBD2 for D (5 bases each). The CDR3 is made up of 15 amino acids. The germline V and J ends were trimmed by 1 base and 4 bases, with 10 bases remaining between them. CDR3 amino acids: CASSLGGTFTGELFF. The CDR3 region has the DNA TGTGCCAGCAGTTTAGGGGGGACCTTCACCGGGGAGCTGTTTTTT.

The CDR3 protein is CSARDSKAGAYNEQFF. The CDR3 DNA follows: TGCAGTGCTAGAGATAGTAAGGCGGGGGCCTACAATGAGCAGTTCTTC. J is TRBJ2-1 and V is TRBV20-1; 7 bases map to TRBD2. Trimming cost V 0 bases and J 2 bases; bases outside gene matches: 7. Germline lookup yields CDR1 DFQATT and CDR2 SNEGSKA (reference sequence). The CDR3 length is 16 residues.

V is TRBV4-3 and J is TRBJ2-2; D might be TRBD1 or TRBD2, each matching 5 bases. The germline gives CDR1 LGHNA, CDR2 YSLEER. V was shortened by 1 base and J by 7 bases, with 10 bases between the two germline ends. The CDR3 is 14 amino acids. The CDR3 here is CASSQGGTLGELFF. The DNA of the CDR3 is TGCGCCAGCAGCCAAGGTGGGACCCTCGGGGAGCTGTTTTTT.

This clonotype was observed many times. The chain joins TRBV10-3 to TRBJ1-1; 8 bases are a match to TRBD1. CDR3 length: 12 amino acids. Trimming removed 8 bases from V and 7 bases from J; junction bases left unmatched: 6. CDR1 ENHRY and CDR2 SYGVKD come from the germline V gene. CDR3 region: CAISSGTGEAFF. For the CDR3, the DNA is TGTGCCATCTCATCAGGGACAGGTGAAGCTTTCTTT.

This clonotype was seen many times. V and J are TRBV4-2 and TRBJ1-4; 7 bases fit TRBD1. Per the germline V gene, CDR1 is LGHNA and CDR2 is YNFKEQ. This CDR3 is built from 15 residues. J lost 5 bases, V lost 2 bases, and 5 bases had no gene match. CDR3 amino acids: CASSQSLGQNEKLFF. Written as DNA, the CDR3 is TGTGCCAGCAGCCAATCTTTGGGACAGAATGAAAAACTGTTTTTT.